This T cell receptor (beta chain) was captured by sequencing in a study of T cell responses to AZD1222 COVID-19 vaccine. Study results and caveats: The donor group comprised mostly white British people and more females; the analysis possibly underestimated clonal diversity. Of the AZD1222 recipients, only five or six were seropositive at baseline. Repertoire sampling occurred only after the peak T cell response. Among spike-specific TCRs, nearly half reportedly target unmutated variant regions.

In the case of this clone: Antigen: not known.

Per the germline V gene, CDR1 is SGHKS and CDR2 is YYEKEE (reference sequence). This CDR3 has 13 amino acids. Between the trimmed V and J ends, which lost 0 bases and 1 base, there was a span of 4 bases. Generated by immunoSEQ multiplex PCR, the TCRdb table keeps only in-frame clones and is missing some. The repertoire holds about 75,000 clones, with about nine tenths as singletons. The material sequenced was peripheral blood, taken 28 days after the second AZD1222 dose. This chain joins TRBV5-5 and TRBJ1-2, with D unclear. The clonotype comes from an adult who received the AZD1222 COVID-19 vaccine. The CDR3, as DNA: TGTGCCAGCAGCTTGGTAATTAACTATGGCTACACCTTC. This codes for CASSLVINYGYTF.